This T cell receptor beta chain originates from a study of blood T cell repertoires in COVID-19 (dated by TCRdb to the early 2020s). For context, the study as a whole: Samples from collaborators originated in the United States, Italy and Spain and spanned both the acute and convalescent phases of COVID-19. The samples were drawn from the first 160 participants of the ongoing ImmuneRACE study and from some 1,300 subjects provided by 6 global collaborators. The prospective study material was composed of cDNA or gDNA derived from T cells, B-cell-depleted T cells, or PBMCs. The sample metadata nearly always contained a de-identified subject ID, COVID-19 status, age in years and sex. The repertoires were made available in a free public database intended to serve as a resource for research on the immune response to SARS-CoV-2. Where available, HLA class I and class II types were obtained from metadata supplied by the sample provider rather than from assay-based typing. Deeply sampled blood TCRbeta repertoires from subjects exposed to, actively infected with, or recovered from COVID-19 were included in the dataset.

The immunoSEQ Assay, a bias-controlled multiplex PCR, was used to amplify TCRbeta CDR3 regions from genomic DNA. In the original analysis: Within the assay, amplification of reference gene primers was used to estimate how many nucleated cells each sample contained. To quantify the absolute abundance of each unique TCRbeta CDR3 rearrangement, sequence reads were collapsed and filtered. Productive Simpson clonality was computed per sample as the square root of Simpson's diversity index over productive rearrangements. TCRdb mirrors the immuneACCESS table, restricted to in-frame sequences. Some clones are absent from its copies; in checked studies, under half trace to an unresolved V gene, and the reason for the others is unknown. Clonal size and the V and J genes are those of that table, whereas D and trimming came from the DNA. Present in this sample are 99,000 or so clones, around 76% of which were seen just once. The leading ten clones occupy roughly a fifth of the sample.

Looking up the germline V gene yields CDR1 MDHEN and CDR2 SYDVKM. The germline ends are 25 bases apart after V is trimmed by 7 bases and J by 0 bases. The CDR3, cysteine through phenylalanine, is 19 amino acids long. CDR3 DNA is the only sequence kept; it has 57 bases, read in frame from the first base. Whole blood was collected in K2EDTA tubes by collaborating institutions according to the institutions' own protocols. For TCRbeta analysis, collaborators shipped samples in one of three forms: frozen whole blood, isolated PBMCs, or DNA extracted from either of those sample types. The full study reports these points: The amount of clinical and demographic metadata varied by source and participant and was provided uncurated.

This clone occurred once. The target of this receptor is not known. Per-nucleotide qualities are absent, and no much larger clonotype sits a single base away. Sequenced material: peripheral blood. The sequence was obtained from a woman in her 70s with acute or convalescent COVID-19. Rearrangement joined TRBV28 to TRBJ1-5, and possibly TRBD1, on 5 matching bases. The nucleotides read TGTGCCAGCACTTGGTATGAAGGACGGGGGATATATAGCAATCAGCCCCAGCATTTT. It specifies CASTWYEGRGIYSNQPQHF.